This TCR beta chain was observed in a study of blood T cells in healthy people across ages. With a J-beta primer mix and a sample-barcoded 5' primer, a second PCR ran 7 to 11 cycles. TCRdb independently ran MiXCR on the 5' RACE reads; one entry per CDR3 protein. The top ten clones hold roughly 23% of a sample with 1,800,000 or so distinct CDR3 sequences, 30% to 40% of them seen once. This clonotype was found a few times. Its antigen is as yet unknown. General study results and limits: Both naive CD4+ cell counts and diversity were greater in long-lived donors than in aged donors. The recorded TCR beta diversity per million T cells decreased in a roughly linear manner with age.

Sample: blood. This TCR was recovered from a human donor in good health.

The CDR3 sequence: CASSLPGDDEKLFF. CDR3 in DNA: TGTGCCAGCAGCTTGCCAGGAGACGATGAAAAACTGTTTTTT. The chain joins TRBV5-6 to TRBJ1-4; D not certain. V shed 1 base and J shed 6 bases, with 10 bases lying between them. This CDR3 spans 14 amino acids. The germline CDR1 and CDR2 sequences are SGHDT and YYEEEE.